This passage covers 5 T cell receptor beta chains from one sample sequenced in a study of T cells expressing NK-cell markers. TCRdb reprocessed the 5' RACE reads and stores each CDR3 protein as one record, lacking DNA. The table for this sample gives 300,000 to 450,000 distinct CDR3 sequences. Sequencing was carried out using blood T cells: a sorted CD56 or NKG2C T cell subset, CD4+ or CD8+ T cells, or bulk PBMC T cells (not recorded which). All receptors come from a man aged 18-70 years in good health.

CDR3 loop: CASGSTVPYSNQPQHF. The V gene is TRBV12-5, the J gene TRBJ1-5. This CDR3 is 16 amino acids long. Germline loops: CDR1 LGHNT, CDR2 FRNRAP. The full variable domain, rest sourced from reference TRBV12-5 and TRBJ1-5, is DARVTQTPRHKVTEMGQEVTMRCQPILGHNTVFWYRQTMMQGLELLAYFRNRAPLDDSGMPKDRFSAEMPDATLATLKIQPSEPRDSAVYFCASGSTVPYSNQPQHFGDGTRLSIL.

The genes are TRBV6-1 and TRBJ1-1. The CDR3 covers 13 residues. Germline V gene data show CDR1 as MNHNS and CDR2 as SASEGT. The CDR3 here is CASRRESDTEAFF.

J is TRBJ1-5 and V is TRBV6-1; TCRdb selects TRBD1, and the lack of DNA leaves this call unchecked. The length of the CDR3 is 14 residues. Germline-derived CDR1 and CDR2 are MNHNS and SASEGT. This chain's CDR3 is CASSPDRAHQPQHF.

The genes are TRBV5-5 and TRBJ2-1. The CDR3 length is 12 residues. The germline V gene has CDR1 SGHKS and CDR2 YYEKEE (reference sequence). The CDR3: CASSWSRNEQFF.

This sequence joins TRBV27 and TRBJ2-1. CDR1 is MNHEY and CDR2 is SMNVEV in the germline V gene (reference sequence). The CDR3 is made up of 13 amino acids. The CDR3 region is CASSPDYYNEQFF.